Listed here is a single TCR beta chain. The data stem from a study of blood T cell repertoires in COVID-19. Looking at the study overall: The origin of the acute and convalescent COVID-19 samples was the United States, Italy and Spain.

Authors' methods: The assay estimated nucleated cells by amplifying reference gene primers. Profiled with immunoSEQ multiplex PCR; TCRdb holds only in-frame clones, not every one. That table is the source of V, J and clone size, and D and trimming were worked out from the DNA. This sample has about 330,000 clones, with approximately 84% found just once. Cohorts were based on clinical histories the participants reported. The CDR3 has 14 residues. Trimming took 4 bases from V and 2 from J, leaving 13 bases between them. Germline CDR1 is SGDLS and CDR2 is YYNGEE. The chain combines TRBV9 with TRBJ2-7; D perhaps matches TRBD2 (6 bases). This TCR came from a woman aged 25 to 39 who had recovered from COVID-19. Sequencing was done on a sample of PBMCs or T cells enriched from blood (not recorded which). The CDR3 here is CASSPRDSTYEQYF. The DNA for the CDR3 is TGTGCCAGCAGCCCCAGGGACTCTACCTACGAGCAGTACTTC.